Listed below are T cell receptor beta chains from one sample, sequenced in a study of blood T cell repertoires in COVID-19. Profiled with immunoSEQ multiplex PCR; TCRdb holds only in-frame clones, not every one. Counted here are around 330,000 clones, 85% occurring once; the ten biggest clones make up under 2%. The sample taken for sequencing was PBMCs or T cells enriched from blood (not recorded which). The receptors stem from a woman aged 25 to 39 who had been exposed to COVID-19. The CDR3 runs from the conserved cysteine through the conserved F or W.

>TRBJ1-4|TRBV7-9
CASSRQGATNEKLFF
>TRBJ2-7|TRBV19
CASSVYLPGTGGFYEQYF
>TRBJ1-2|TRBV4-1
CASSQIRGGGYTF
>TRBJ2-7|TRBV28
CASSLGGNYEQYF
>TRBJ2-1|TRBV11-1
CASTPRTSGGYNEQFF
>TRBJ2-7|TRBV11-2
CASSSWGSGENYEQYF
>TRBJ1-1|TRBV6-5
CASSYDVHLNTEAFF
>TRBJ1-3|TRBV7-9
CASKKVPQAGNTIYF
>TRBJ2-2|TRBV15
CATSRDRLAGVTSGELFF
>TRBJ2-2|TRBV6-5
CASRRTGNTGELFF
>TRBJ1-2|TRBV23-1
CASSRGYYNYGYTF
>TRBJ1-1|TRBV11-2
CASRDMAGLLTEAFF
>TRBJ2-7|TRBV28
CASSTGTGVDEQYF
>TRBJ2-7|TRBV4-1
CASSRAARGAVYEQYF
>TRBJ2-1|TRBV5-6
CASSFGTSGSVDEQFF
>TRBJ2-3|TRBV7-2
CASSLGLADTQYF
>TRBJ2-3|TRBV7-2
CASSLAWRGGTDTQYF
>TRBJ1-2|TRBV3-1/TRBV3-2
CASKRGRGGYGYTF
>TRBJ2-3|TRBV9
CASSVVKATFTDTQYF
>TRBJ1-5|TRBV28
CASSLRQGSNQPQHF
>TRBJ2-3|TRBV19
CASSAGQSTDTQYF
>TRBJ2-5|TRBV5-4
CASSLGGRKETQYF
>TRBJ1-2|TRBV28
CASSPLREASNYGYTF
>TRBJ1-2|TRBV19
CASSSEDRGYGYTF
>TRBJ2-5|TRBV30
CAWSVLERGTQYF
>TRBJ2-7|TRBV28
CASSLRGRRSYEQYF
>TRBJ1-2|TRBV6-2/TRBV6-3
CASSFGANYGYTF
>TRBJ1-4|TRBV5-1
CASSFNGPTNEKLFF
>TRBJ2-1|TRBV27
CASVARTGVNNEQFF
>TRBJ2-5|TRBV28
CASRMTGRHQETQYF
>TRBJ2-3|TRBV11-3
CASSFTSGVTGGTDTQYF
>TRBJ1-4|TRBV6-5
CATKATGDNEKLFF
>TRBJ1-2|TRBV5-4
CASSPDLVDNYGYTF
>TRBJ2-7|TRBV12-3/TRBV12-4
CASSLHTSIEQYF
>TRBJ2-7|TRBV19
CASSRGLTYEQYF
>TRBJ1-1|TRBV6-5
CASSTGALGAFF
>TRBJ1-1|TRBV6-5
CASSYAGRAFF
>TRBJ2-2|TRBV10-3
CAVGGTNTGELFF
>TRBJ1-2|TRBV5-1
CASRSDRAGYGYTF
>TRBJ2-3|TRBV7-2
CASSHGTSGGADTQYF
>TRBJ1-2|TRBV5-1
CASSLVGEEDGYTF
>TRBJ1-2|TRBV18
CASSQRTAEGGYTF
>TRBJ2-3|TRBV6-5
CASSPRPGTQYF
>TRBJ1-2|TRBV11-2
CASSLEPTVSYGYTF
>TRBJ2-3|TRBV5-1
CASSLSTGGAGGSPDTQYF
>TRBJ2-2|TRBV10-3
CAIRGGSTTGELFF
>TRBJ2-7|TRBV20-1
CSGALEYEQYF
>TRBJ1-6|TRBV7-2
CASSLEQSSYNSPLHF
>TRBJ2-3|TRBV28
CATWTSGISDTQYF
>TRBJ2-1|TRBV11-2
CASSLDQYSYNEQFF
>TRBJ2-7|TRBV5-1
CASSLSEGTSGLVSYEQYF
>TRBJ1-2|TRBV27
CASSLSTYPSYGYTF
>TRBJ1-2|TRBV5-1
CASSLQGTDYGYTF
>TRBJ2-3|TRBV5-1
CASSLRTTDTQYF
>TRBJ2-3|TRBV9
CASTAGGGDADTQYF
>TRBJ1-3|TRBV9
CASTRTGSGNTIYF
>TRBJ1-5|TRBV4-1
CASSQQVASNQPQHF
>TRBJ1-6|TRBV28
CASSLGDRLNSPLHF
>TRBJ1-4|TRBV5-1
CASSSYDGSGEKLFF
>TRBJ2-3|TRBV7-2
CASSLSPGLSTDTQYF